This note documents a single TCR beta chain sequence. In the original analysis: It was from reference gene primer amplification that nucleated cell counts were estimated. Clones were read by immunoSEQ multiplex PCR, and TCRdb kept only the in-frame ones, dropping some. V and J calls and clone size are those listed in that table; D and trimming were worked out from the DNA. Of 70,000 or so clones listed, 90% are singletons. The data stem from a study of blood T cell repertoires in COVID-19. Study-wide background: Acute-phase and convalescent COVID-19 samples originated in the United States, Italy and Spain. PBMCs, B-cell-depleted T cells, or T cells were the source of the cDNA or gDNA that made up the material.

V dropped 4 bases and J dropped 5; count of bases not matched to a gene: 0. The CDR3 is 13 residues long. CDR1 is LGHDT, CDR2 YNNKEL, per germline (reference sequence). This clonotype originated in a man aged 45-65 years with acute or convalescent COVID-19. The chain couples TRBV3-1 (or the pseudogene TRBV3-2) to TRBJ1-5; TRBD1 aligns across 9 bases. Sequenced sample: peripheral blood. CDR3 sequence reads: CASSRDRDQPQHF. The CDR3 DNA follows: TGTGCCAGCAGCCGGGACAGGGATCAGCCCCAGCATTTT.